This T cell receptor (beta chain) was found in a study of a mutant IDH1 vaccine in newly diagnosed glioma. The overall study: Patients had received radiotherapy, temozolomide, or both previously, most receiving both.

The germline V gene encodes CDR1 SGHAT and CDR2 FQNNGV. This CDR3 comprises 17 residues. V was trimmed by 1 base and J by 2 bases, leaving 15 bases between them. Time point meaning: week 5, during vaccination. What each vaccine dose contained was 300 ug of mutant IDH1 20-mer peptide, accompanied by topical imiquimod. The repertoire was sequenced with immunoSEQ multiplex PCR; TCRdb's copy has only in-frame clones and lacks some. The data show around 78,000 clones, over 75% seen once. A word on this clone: As yet, its antigen is unknown.

The clonotype comes from a woman in her forties or fifties with glioma. The gene calls are TRBV11-2 and TRBJ2-1; D might be TRBD1 (6 bases). The sequenced sample was PBMCs, obtained from a glioma patient whose treatment included an IDH1 peptide vaccine. This CDR3 reads CASSLAFRGRTYNEQFF. CDR3 in DNA: TGTGCCAGCAGCTTAGCGTTCAGGGGCAGAACCTACAATGAGCAGTTCTTC.